This entry is about one TCR beta chain. The record originates from a study of Ad26.COV2.S vaccination and SARS-CoV-2 variants. Treatment described: about 20 received Ad26.COV2.S at low or high dose, single or two shots; roughly 5 received placebo; per-sample allocation not given. Vaccine and placebo recipients were sampled on day 63 after the first injection. In germline, CDR1 is SGHVS, CDR2 FQNEAQ. V was cut by 1 base and J by 2 bases, with 12 bases left in between. This CDR3 region has 15 residues. Profiling relied on immunoSEQ multiplex PCR, and the TCRdb table lists in-frame clones only, not all of them. The sample has about 680,000 clones; 89% are singletons.

This sequence originates from a person aged 18-65 years who received the Ad26.COV2.S COVID-19 vaccine or a placebo. The rearrangement joins TRBV7-8 to TRBJ2-7; D gene unclear. Sequenced material: peripheral blood, taken in a trial of Ad26.COV2.S vaccine versus placebo. The CDR3 is CASSLEVGYPYEQYF. CDR3 DNA: TGTGCCAGCAGCTTAGAGGTTGGGTACCCCTACGAGCAGTACTTC.